Here is one T cell receptor (beta chain) with its context. In the same sample, other DNA sequences code for this CDR3. The sample belongs to a study of blood T cell repertoires in COVID-19. In the study overall: Both acute and convalescent COVID-19 samples were obtained from the United States, Italy and Spain. Nucleic acid was either cDNA or gDNA, and it came from T cells, B-cell-depleted T cells, or PBMCs.

The CDR3 extends over 14 amino acids. V was clipped by 4 bases and J by 7 bases; unmatched bases: 6. Germline CDR1 SGHNT, CDR2 YYREEE (reference sequence). Authors' analysis steps: Estimation of nucleated cell counts was performed using reference gene primer amplification. The data were produced by immunoSEQ multiplex PCR, yet TCRdb's version contains in-frame clones alone and is incomplete. V and J calls and clone size are as listed in that table; D and trimming were resolved from the DNA. The sample lists roughly 700,000 clones, approximately 90% occurring once. Sequenced: peripheral blood. The sequence was collected from a young woman with acute or convalescent COVID-19. The rearrangement joins TRBV5-4 to TRBJ1-4; 8 bases fit TRBD1. CDR3 in amino acids: CASSPTGGGEKLFF. As DNA, the CDR3 is TGTGCCAGCAGCCCTACAGGGGGAGGTGAAAAACTGTTTTTT. The full variable domain, in which reference TRBV5-4 and TRBJ1-4 provide the parts outside the CDR3, is ETGVTQSPTHLIKTRGQQVTLRCSSQSGHNTVSWYQQALGQGPQFIFQYYREEENGRGNFPPRFSGLQFPNYSSELNVNALELDDSALYLCASSPTGGGEKLFFGSGTQLSVL.